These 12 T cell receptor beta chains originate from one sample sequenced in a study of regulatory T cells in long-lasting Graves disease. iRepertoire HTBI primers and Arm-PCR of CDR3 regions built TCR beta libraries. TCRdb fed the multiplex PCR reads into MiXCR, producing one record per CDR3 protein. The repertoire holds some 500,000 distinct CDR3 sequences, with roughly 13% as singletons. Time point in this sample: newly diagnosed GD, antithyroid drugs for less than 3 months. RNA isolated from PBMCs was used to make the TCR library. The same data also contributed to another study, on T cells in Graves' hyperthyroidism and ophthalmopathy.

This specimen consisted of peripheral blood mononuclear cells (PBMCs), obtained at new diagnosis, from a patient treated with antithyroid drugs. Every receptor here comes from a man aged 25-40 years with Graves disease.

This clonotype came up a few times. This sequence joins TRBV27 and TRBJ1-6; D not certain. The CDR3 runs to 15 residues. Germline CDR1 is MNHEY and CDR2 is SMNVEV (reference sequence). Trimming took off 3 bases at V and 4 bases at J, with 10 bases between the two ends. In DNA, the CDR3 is TGTGCCAGCAGTTTGGAACAGACGTATAATTCACCCCTCCACTTT. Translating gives CASSLEQTYNSPLHF.

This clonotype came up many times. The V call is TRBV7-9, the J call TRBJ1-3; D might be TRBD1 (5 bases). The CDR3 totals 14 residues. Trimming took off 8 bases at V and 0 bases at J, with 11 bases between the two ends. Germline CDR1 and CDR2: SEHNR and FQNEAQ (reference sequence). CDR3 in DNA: TGTGCCAGCGCGGACACCTTCTCTGGAAACACCATATATTTT. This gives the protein CASADTFSGNTIYF. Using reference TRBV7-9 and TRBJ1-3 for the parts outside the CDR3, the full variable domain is DTGVSQNPRHKITKRGQNVTFRCDPISEHNRLYWYRQTLGQGPEFLTYFQNEAQLEKSRLLSDRFSAERPKGSFSTLEIQRTEQGDSAMYLCASADTFSGNTIYFGEGSWLTVV.

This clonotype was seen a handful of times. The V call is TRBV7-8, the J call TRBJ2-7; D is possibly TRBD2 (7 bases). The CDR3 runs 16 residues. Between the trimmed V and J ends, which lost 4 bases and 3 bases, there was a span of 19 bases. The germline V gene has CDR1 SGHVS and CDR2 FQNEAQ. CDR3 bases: TGTGCCAGCAGCTCCGAGGGGGTCACGGGGGGCTACGAGCAGTACTTC. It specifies CASSSEGVTGGYEQYF.

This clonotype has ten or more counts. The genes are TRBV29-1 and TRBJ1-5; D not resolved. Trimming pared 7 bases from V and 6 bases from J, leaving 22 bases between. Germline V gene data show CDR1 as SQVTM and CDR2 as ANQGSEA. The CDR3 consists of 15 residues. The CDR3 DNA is TGCAGCGCTGACGGTGGGGTCGACCCGAGTCAGCCCCAGCATTTT. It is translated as CSADGGVDPSQPQHF.

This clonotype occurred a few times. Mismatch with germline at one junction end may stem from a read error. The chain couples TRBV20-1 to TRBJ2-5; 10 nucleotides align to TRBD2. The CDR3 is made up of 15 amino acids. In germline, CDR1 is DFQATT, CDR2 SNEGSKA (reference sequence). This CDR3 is CSARRGTSVQGTQYF. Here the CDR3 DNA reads TGCAGTGCTAGACGCGGGACTAGCGTTCAAGGGACCCAGTACTTC.

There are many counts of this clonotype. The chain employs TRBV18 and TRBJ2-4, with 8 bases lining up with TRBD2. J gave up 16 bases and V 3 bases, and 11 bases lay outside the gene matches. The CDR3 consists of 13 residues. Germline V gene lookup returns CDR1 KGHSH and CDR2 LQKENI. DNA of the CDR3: TGTGCCAGCTCACCGAATCTAGCGGGCCCCACTTACTTC. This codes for CASSPNLAGPTYF.

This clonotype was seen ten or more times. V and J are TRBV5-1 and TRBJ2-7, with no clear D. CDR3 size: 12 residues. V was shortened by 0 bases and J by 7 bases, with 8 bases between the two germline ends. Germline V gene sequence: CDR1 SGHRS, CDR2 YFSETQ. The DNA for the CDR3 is TGCGCCAGCAGCTTGGCTTTATCTGAGCAGTACTTC. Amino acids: CASSLALSEQYF.

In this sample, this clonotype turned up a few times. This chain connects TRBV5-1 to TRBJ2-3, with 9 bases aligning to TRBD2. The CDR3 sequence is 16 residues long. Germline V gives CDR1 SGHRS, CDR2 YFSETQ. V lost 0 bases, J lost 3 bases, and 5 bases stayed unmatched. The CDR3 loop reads CASSLGLAGKTDTQYF. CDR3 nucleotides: TGCGCCAGCAGCTTGGGGCTAGCGGGGAAAACAGATACGCAGTATTTT.

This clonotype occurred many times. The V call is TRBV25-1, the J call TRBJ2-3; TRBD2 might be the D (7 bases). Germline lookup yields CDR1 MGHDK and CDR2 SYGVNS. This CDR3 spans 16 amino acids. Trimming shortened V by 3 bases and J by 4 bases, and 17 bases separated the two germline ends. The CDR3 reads CASSDARGGEADTQYF. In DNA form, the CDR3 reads TGTGCCAGCAGTGATGCCAGGGGAGGGGAAGCAGATACGCAGTATTTT.

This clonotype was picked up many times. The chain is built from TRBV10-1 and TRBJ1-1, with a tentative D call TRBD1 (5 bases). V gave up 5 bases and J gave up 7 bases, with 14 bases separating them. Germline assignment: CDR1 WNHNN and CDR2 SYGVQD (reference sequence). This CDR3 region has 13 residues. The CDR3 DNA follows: TGCGCCAGCAGTTGGGCGGGGGGACGTGAAGCTTTCTTT. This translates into CASSWAGGREAFF.

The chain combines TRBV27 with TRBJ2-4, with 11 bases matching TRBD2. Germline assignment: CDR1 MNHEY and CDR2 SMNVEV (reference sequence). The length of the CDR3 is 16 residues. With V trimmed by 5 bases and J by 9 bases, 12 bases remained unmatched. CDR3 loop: CASSRSTSGTHRIQYF. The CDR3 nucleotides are TGTGCCAGCAGTAGATCGACTAGCGGGACCCATCGCATTCAGTACTTC.

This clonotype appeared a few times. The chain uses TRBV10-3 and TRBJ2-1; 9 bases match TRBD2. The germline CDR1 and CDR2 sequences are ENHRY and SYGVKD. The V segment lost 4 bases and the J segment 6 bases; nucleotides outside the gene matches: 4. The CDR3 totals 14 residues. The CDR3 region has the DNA TGTGCCATCAGTGTTTCAGCGGGAGGCAATGAGCAGTTCTTC. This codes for CAISVSAGGNEQFF.